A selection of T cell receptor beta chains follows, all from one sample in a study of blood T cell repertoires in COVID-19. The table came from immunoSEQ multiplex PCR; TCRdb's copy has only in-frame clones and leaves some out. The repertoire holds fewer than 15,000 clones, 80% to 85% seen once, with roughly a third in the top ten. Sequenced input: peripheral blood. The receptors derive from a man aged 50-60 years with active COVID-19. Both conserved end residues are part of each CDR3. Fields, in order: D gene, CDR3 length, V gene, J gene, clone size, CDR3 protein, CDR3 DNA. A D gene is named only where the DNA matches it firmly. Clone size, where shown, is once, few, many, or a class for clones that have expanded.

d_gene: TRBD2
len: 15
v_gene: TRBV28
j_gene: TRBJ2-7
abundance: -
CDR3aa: CASSPGTSGRYEQYF
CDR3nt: TGTGCCAGCAGTCCCGGGACTAGCGGGAGGTACGAGCAGTACTTC

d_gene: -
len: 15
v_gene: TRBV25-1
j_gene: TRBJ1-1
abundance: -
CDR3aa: CASSNRELPSFEAFF
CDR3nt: TGTGCCAGCAGTAACAGGGAGCTACCATCCTTTGAAGCTTTCTTT

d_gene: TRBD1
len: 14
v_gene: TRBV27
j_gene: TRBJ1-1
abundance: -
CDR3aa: CASSWNRGDTEAFF
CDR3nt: TGTGCCAGCAGTTGGAACAGGGGAGACACTGAAGCTTTCTTT

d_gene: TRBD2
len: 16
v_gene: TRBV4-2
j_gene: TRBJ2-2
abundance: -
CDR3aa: CASSQEEAGAAGELFF
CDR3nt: TGTGCCAGCAGCCAAGAGGAAGCGGGAGCGGCCGGGGAGCTGTTTTTT

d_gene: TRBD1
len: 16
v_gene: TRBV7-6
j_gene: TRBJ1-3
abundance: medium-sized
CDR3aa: CASSSTGLTIGNTIYF
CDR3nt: TGTGCCAGCAGCTCGACAGGGTTGACGATTGGAAACACCATATATTTT

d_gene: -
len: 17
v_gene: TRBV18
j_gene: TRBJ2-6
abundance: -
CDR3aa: CASSLGGYASGANVLTF
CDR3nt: TGTGCCAGCTCGCTGGGGGGATACGCCTCTGGGGCCAACGTCCTGACTTTC

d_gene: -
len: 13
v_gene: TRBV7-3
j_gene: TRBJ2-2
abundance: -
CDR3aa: CASSFQGSGELFF
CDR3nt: TGTGCCAGCAGCTTCCAGGGGAGCGGGGAGCTGTTTTTT

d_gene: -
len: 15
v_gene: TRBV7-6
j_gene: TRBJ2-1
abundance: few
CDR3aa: CASSFTGSAYNEQFF
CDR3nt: TGTGCCAGCAGCTTTACAGGGAGCGCCTACAATGAGCAGTTCTTC

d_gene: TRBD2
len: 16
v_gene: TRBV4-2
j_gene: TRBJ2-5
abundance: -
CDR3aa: CASSQIYSGGQETQYF
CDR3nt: TGTGCCAGCAGCCAAATTTATAGCGGGGGCCAAGAGACCCAGTACTTC

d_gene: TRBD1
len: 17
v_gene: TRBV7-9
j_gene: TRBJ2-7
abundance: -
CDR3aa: CASSSSARDRPPYEQYF
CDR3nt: TGTGCCAGCAGCTCGTCCGCCCGGGACAGACCCCCCTACGAGCAGTACTTC